This TCR beta chain was observed in a study of Ad26.COV2.S vaccination and SARS-CoV-2 variants. Overall study: Intramuscular Ad26.COV2.S doses were given once or twice, 56 days apart.

Clones were read by immunoSEQ multiplex PCR, and TCRdb kept only the in-frame ones, dropping some. The sample has about 400,000 clones, under 90% seen once; the top ten hold nearly 7.5%. Treatment described: around 19 received Ad26.COV2.S at low or high dose, single or two shots; roughly 5 received placebo; per-sample allocation not given. Following the first vaccine or placebo injection, samples were taken on day 63. This vaccine is an Ad26 vector that expresses the Wuhan-strain SARS-CoV-2 spike. Whole-study results and caveats: After vaccination, reports described spike-specific CD8+ and CD4+ T cell responses as showing substantial breadth.

About this clone: As yet, its antigen is unknown.

This TCR was recovered from a person aged 18-60 years who received the Ad26.COV2.S COVID-19 vaccine or a placebo. The sample consisted of peripheral blood, taken in a trial of Ad26.COV2.S vaccine versus placebo.

The CDR3 loop is CASSLVGVIETQYF. CDR3 DNA: TGTGCCAGCAGCTTAGTTGGGGTTATTGAGACCCAGTACTTC. The rearrangement joins TRBV11-1 to TRBJ2-5; D gene unclear. The V and J ends lost 1 base and 5 bases respectively, with 11 bases between them. Germline CDR1 and CDR2: SGHAT and FQDESV (reference sequence). The CDR3 is 14 residues long.